The 5 T cell receptor beta chains presented below share a single source sample, sequenced in a study of T cell responses to AZD1222 COVID-19 vaccine. The assay was immunoSEQ multiplex PCR, and TCRdb's table has in-frame clones only and misses some. The table includes about 140,000 clones, 91% detected once. Sequenced here: peripheral blood, sampled 28 days after the second dose of the MenACWY control vaccine. These receptors were taken from an adult who received the MenACWY meningococcal vaccine as a control.

The CDR3 DNA reads TGCAGTGCTAGGGAGATTGGCTACACCTTC. Protein sequence: CSAREIGYTF. V is TRBV20-1 and J is TRBJ1-2, with no clear D. The CDR3 extends over 10 amino acids. CDR1 DFQATT and CDR2 SNEGSKA come from the germline V gene (reference sequence). Trimming cost V 3 bases and J 7 bases, with 6 bases left between them.

This clone was detected a few times. This chain links TRBV19 with TRBJ1-1; 8 bases line up with TRBD1. Germline trimming cut 5 bases from V and 3 bases from J; bases unmatched to any gene: 5. Germline lookup yields CDR1 LNHDA and CDR2 SQIVND (reference sequence). The CDR3 has 14 amino acids. CDR3 amino acids: CASSLDRVYTEAFF. CDR3 coding DNA: TGTGCCAGTAGTCTGGACAGGGTCTACACTGAAGCTTTCTTT.

This clone was picked up one time. CDR3 nucleotides: TGTGCCAGCAGTTTAGCCTATCGGGATGGAAACACCATATATTTT. It yields the protein CASSLAYRDGNTIYF. This rearrangement joins TRBV27 to TRBJ1-3; no reliable D call. V shed 2 bases and J shed 3 bases, with 11 bases lying between them. The CDR3 totals 15 residues. Germline assignment: CDR1 MNHEY and CDR2 SMNVEV (reference sequence).

This clone was found a few times. The chain couples TRBV15 to TRBJ1-4; 11 bases align to TRBD1. Per the germline V gene, CDR1 is LNHNV and CDR2 is YYDKDF (reference sequence). This CDR3 is 16 amino acids long. Trimming took 2 bases from V and 8 from J; bases not matched to a gene: 7. The CDR3 region is CATSRSPGQGGEKLFF. In nucleotides, the CDR3 is TGTGCCACCAGCAGAAGTCCGGGACAGGGGGGCGAAAAACTGTTTTTT.

In this sample, this clone turned up once. The chain recombines TRBV18 with TRBJ1-3, with D possibly matching TRBD1 (5 bases). Trimming cost V 2 bases and J 7 bases, with 18 bases left between them. Germline values: CDR1 KGHSH, CDR2 LQKENI. This CDR3 comprises 16 residues. DNA for the CDR3: TGTGCCAGCTCACCAAATACCGGGACGGGGAGCAACACCATATATTTT. It is translated as CASSPNTGTGSNTIYF. The complete variable domain, with remaining parts taken from reference TRBV18 and TRBJ1-3, reads NAGVMQNPRHLVRRRGQEARLRCSPMKGHSHVYWYRQLPEEGLKFMVYLQKENIIDESGMPKERFSAEFPKEGPSILRIQQVVRGDSAAYFCASSPNTGTGSNTIYFGEGSWLTVV.